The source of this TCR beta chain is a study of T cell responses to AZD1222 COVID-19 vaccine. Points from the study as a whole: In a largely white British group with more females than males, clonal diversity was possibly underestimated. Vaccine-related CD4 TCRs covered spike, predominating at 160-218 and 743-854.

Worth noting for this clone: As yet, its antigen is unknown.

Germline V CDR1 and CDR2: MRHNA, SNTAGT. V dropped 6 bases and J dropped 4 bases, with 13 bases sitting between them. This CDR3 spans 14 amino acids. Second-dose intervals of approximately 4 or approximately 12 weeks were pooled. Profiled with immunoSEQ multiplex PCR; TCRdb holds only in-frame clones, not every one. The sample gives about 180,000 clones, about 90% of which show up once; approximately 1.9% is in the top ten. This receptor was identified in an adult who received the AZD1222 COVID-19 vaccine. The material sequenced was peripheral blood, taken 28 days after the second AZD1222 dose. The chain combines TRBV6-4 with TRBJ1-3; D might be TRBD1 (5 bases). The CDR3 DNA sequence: TGTGCCAGCAGGCTCGGGGGTCCCGGAAACACCATATATTTT. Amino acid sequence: CASRLGGPGNTIYF.